This T cell receptor beta chain was identified during a study of blood T cell repertoires in COVID-19. For the study at large: COVID-19 samples collected from the United States, Italy and Spain covered acute and convalescent phases. Sources were T cells, B-cell-depleted T cells, or PBMCs; the material itself was cDNA or gDNA.

Sequencing was performed with immunoSEQ multiplex PCR; in TCRdb, only in-frame clones are kept and a portion is missing. This table holds some 350,000 clones, 70% to 90% found once. The age range of participants was about 18 to 89 years, with residence in about two dozen US areas. Participants' own reports of clinical history determined their cohort assignment. Germline CDR1 reads MGHRA; CDR2 reads YSYEKL. The CDR3 runs 16 residues. The V and J ends lost 3 bases and 2 bases, in that order; junction bases with no gene match: 3. The material sequenced was PBMCs or T cells enriched from blood (not recorded which). The chain has TRBV4-1 and TRBJ2-3; 12 nucleotides match TRBD2. This clonotype was obtained from a woman in her twenties or thirties who had recovered from COVID-19. The CDR3 nucleotides are TGCGCCAGCAGCCAGAGACTAGCGGGGGTCACAGATACGCAGTATTTT. Encoded protein: CASSQRLAGVTDTQYF.